These 25 T cell receptor beta chains were sequenced from one sample in a study of early T cells in non-severe SARS-CoV-2 infection. TCRdb reanalysed the 5' RACE reads using MiXCR and keeps one entry per CDR3 protein. The sample has tens of thousands of distinct CDR3 sequences; approximately 12% are singletons. The material sequenced was whole blood. These receptors were taken from an adult who was a healthcare worker with PCR-confirmed SARS-CoV-2 infection or an uninfected control (not recorded which).

By its share, this clonotype is large. The chain employs TRBV28 and TRBJ2-6, with 7 bases aligning to TRBD1. The CDR3 runs to 18 residues. Germline CDR1 is MDHEN and CDR2 is SYDVKM. V lost 10 bases, J lost 1 base, and 16 bases stayed unmatched. The CDR3 sequence: CATTNPGQDLSGANVLTF. Here the CDR3 DNA reads TGTGCCACCACCAACCCAGGACAGGACTTGTCTGGGGCCAACGTCCTGACTTTC.

This chain joins TRBV5-1 and TRBJ1-1, with D unclear. V was shortened by 0 bases and J by 0 bases, with 18 bases between the two germline ends. The CDR3 is made up of 18 amino acids. In germline, CDR1 is SGHRS, CDR2 YFSETQ. CDR3 in DNA: TGCGCCAGCAGCTTGGCCTCACTCGCGGCCAGTGTGAACACTGAAGCTTTCTTT. Encoded protein: CASSLASLAASVNTEAFF.

A word on this clonotype: One junction end does not reproduce the germline sequence, and a read error may be involved. The V call is TRBV27, the J call TRBJ2-7; the D gene could be TRBD1 or TRBD2 (7 bases each). The V gene's germline CDR1 is MNHEY and CDR2 SMNVEV (reference sequence). This CDR3 is 13 amino acids long. The CDR3 DNA reads TGTACCAGCAGCGGGACAGCCTCCTACGAGCAGTACTTC. It translates to CTSSGTASYEQYF.

This clonotype was counted a single time. It may be a read error: a sequence one base away is much more abundant. This rearrangement joins TRBV9 to TRBJ2-1; D may be TRBD2 (6 bases). The length of the CDR3 is 17 residues. Germline CDR1 is SGDLS and CDR2 is YYNGEE. V dropped 0 bases and J dropped 2 bases, with 15 bases sitting between them. CDR3: CASSVGVVGGPYNEQFF. For the CDR3, the DNA is TGTGCCAGCAGCGTAGGAGTAGTGGGAGGCCCCTACAATGAGCAGTTCTTC.

J is TRBJ2-3 and V is TRBV10-3; 14 bases map to TRBD2. V shed 10 bases, J shed 4 bases, and the junction held 13 bases outside the gene matches. Per germline, CDR1 ENHRY and CDR2 SYGVKD. CDR3 length: 17 residues. The CDR3 is CATLTGTSGRTADTQYF. CDR3 nucleotide sequence: TGTGCCACCCTTACCGGGACTAGCGGGAGAACCGCAGATACGCAGTATTTT.

This clonotype occurred a few times. The rearrangement joins TRBV4-2 to TRBJ2-6, with 8 bases identical to TRBD1. CDR1 and CDR2 from the germline V gene are LGHNA and YNFKEQ. This CDR3 comprises 18 residues. Trimming removed 2 bases from V and 4 bases from J; junction bases left unmatched: 10. CDR3 nucleotides: TGTGCCAGCAGCCAAAGTGTGCAGGGGGCGCCAGGGGCCAACGTCCTGACTTTC. It codes for CASSQSVQGAPGANVLTF.

This clonotype was counted many times. The chain has TRBV27 and TRBJ1-1; 8 bases are shared with TRBD1. The V gene's germline CDR1 is MNHEY and CDR2 SMNVEV (reference sequence). V shed 5 bases, J shed 5 bases, and the junction held 10 bases outside the gene matches. This CDR3 is built from 15 residues. The CDR3 reads CASSPGGVRRTEAFF. CDR3 bases: TGTGCCAGCAGTCCAGGGGGCGTTAGGAGGACTGAAGCTTTCTTT.

In nucleotides, the CDR3 is TGTGCCAGCACCCCCCGGGACGGTTTCTATGGCTACACCTTC. This sequence encodes CASTPRDGFYGYTF. The chain employs TRBV25-1 and TRBJ1-2, with a possible D match to TRBD1 (5 bases). Germline loops: CDR1 MGHDK, CDR2 SYGVNS. The V and J ends lost 7 bases and 4 bases respectively, with 16 bases between them. The length of the CDR3 is 14 residues.

This clonotype was seen only a few times. The genes are TRBV6-1 and TRBJ1-1; a weak D match, TRBD1 (5 bases). This CDR3 is built from 13 residues. V was pared by 7 bases and J by 5 bases, with 14 bases between. From germline, CDR1 is MNHNS and CDR2 SASEGT. The CDR3 loop is CASTWGEGTEAFF. In nucleotides, the CDR3 is TGTGCCAGCACCTGGGGGGAGGGTACTGAAGCTTTCTTT.

This clonotype was seen many times. The chain recombines TRBV6-1 with TRBJ1-2, with D hard to call. Trimming took off 2 bases at V and 5 bases at J, with 15 bases between the two ends. Looked up from germline, CDR1 is MNHNS and CDR2 is SASEGT. The CDR3 has 15 amino acids. CDR3 bases: TGTGCCAGCAGTGAAATATGGGGAGTAAATTATGGCTACACCTTC. Amino acids: CASSEIWGVNYGYTF.

This clonotype was counted between two and nine times. The chain employs TRBV9 and TRBJ1-1; D ambiguous. This CDR3 comprises 14 residues. Germline V CDR1 and CDR2: SGDLS, YYNGEE. Trimming removed 4 bases from V and 5 bases from J, with 15 bases in between. The CDR3 region has the DNA TGTGCCAGCAGCCCCGCCGGGGAATGGACTGAAGCTTTCTTT. This sequence encodes CASSPAGEWTEAFF. Complete variable domain (other parts from reference TRBV9 and TRBJ1-1): DSGVTQTPKHLITATGQRVTLRCSPRSGDLSVYWYQQSLDQGLQFLIQYYNGEERAKGNILERFSAQQFPDLHSELNLSSLELGDSALYFCASSPAGEWTEAFFGQGTRLTVV.

The chain recombines TRBV7-9 with TRBJ2-1; 8 bases are shared with TRBD1. The CDR3 length is 14 residues. V lost 5 bases and J lost 8; bases outside the gene matches: 8. Germline V gene sequence: CDR1 SEHNR, CDR2 FQNEAQ (reference sequence). CDR3 loop: CASSPWTGMDEQFF. The CDR3 region has the DNA TGTGCCAGCAGCCCCTGGACAGGGATGGATGAGCAGTTCTTC.

The chain recombines TRBV5-4 with TRBJ2-7; no clear D. Deletions cut 4 bases from V and 2 bases from J, with 10 bases between. CDR1 SGHNT and CDR2 YYREEE come from the germline V gene (reference sequence). This CDR3 comprises 13 residues. Here the CDR3 reads CASSPGLPYEQYF. CDR3 bases: TGTGCCAGCAGCCCCGGGCTCCCCTACGAGCAGTACTTC.

This clonotype was seen repeatedly, ten times or more. The genes are TRBV20-1 and TRBJ2-3; 8 bases are a match to TRBD2. The CDR3 contains 15 residues. J gave up 0 bases and V 6 bases, and 8 bases lay outside the gene matches. Germline V lookup: CDR1 DFQATT, CDR2 SNEGSKA (reference sequence). CDR3 loop: CSALSLAGSTDTQYF. CDR3 DNA: TGCAGTGCCCTTTCCCTAGCGGGTAGCACAGATACGCAGTATTTT.

This clonotype showed up just a few times. This chain links TRBV20-1 with TRBJ2-1, with no clear D. The CDR3 is 13 amino acids. The germline V gene has CDR1 DFQATT and CDR2 SNEGSKA (reference sequence). V was shortened by 6 bases and J by 7 bases, with 16 bases between the two germline ends. The CDR3 reads CSAANPKWNEQFF. In nucleotides, the CDR3 is TGCAGTGCCGCAAACCCCAAATGGAATGAGCAGTTCTTC.

This clonotype was seen at least ten times. The rearrangement links TRBV18 to TRBJ2-5; unclear D gene. The CDR3 sequence is 14 residues long. Germline-derived CDR1 and CDR2 are KGHSH and LQKENI. The germline V and J ends were trimmed by 1 base and 2 bases, with 8 bases remaining between them. The DNA of the CDR3 is TGTGCCAGCTCACCACTTGGAGAGCAAGAGACCCAGTACTTC. It codes for CASSPLGEQETQYF.

The V call is TRBV4-1, the J call TRBJ1-2; D is unclear. There are 15 residues in the CDR3. Germline V lookup: CDR1 MGHRA, CDR2 YSYEKL. With 0 bases removed from V and 3 bases from J, the gap between germline ends came to 11 bases. The CDR3: CASSQDRFGDYGYTF. The CDR3 DNA reads TGCGCCAGCAGCCAAGATAGGTTCGGGGACTATGGCTACACCTTC.

The gene calls are TRBV20-1 and TRBJ2-7; 7 nucleotides align to TRBD2. Trimming took 5 bases from V and 7 from J; bases not matched to a gene: 2. CDR3 size: 10 residues. The germline V gene encodes CDR1 DFQATT and CDR2 SNEGSKA (reference sequence). CDR3 residues: CSASAGEQYF. The CDR3 bases are TGCAGTGCTTCAGCGGGGGAGCAGTACTTC.

This clonotype was seen many times. CDR3 DNA sequence: TGTGCCAGCAGCCTAAAATTGACAGGGACTGGCTATGGCTACACCTTC. Residues: CASSLKLTGTGYGYTF. V is TRBV3-1 and J is TRBJ1-2; TRBD1 matches 7 bases. This CDR3 region has 16 residues. Per germline, CDR1 LGHDT and CDR2 YNNKEL (reference sequence). J was trimmed by 4 bases and V by 4 bases; bases with no gene match: 12.

This clonotype was seen more than once but under ten times. The chain couples TRBV6-6 to TRBJ2-1; D tentatively fits TRBD1 or TRBD2 (5 bases each). The CDR3 has 16 amino acids. Germline-derived CDR1 and CDR2 are MNHNY and SVGAGI (reference sequence). Trimming removed 4 bases at V and 4 bases at J, with 17 bases between. The CDR3 DNA reads as TGTGCCAGCAGTTTCTCGCTGGGGGAGAGGTACAATGAGCAGTTCTTC. It yields the protein CASSFSLGERYNEQFF.

The chain has TRBV2 and TRBJ2-1; D uncertain. Trimming removed 4 bases at V and 7 bases at J, with 11 bases between. The CDR3 sequence is 13 residues long. Per germline, CDR1 SNHLY and CDR2 FYNNEI. CDR3 in amino acids: CASSAAGPNEQFF. For the CDR3, the DNA is TGTGCCAGCAGTGCCGCTGGCCCAAATGAGCAGTTCTTC.

This rearrangement joins TRBV7-8 to TRBJ2-1; TRBD2 aligns across 8 bases. CDR3 length equals 14 residues. Trimming took 4 bases from V and 16 from J; bases not matched to a gene: 15. Germline V gives CDR1 SGHVS, CDR2 FQNEAQ. The CDR3 loop is CASSSTGGAGAGFF. The CDR3 DNA reads as TGTGCCAGCAGCTCCACCGGGGGAGCGGGAGCGGGCTTCTTC.

A few counts support this clonotype. The chain uses TRBV7-9 and TRBJ2-1; D might be TRBD2 (5 bases). CDR1 and CDR2 (germline): SEHNR, FQNEAQ (reference sequence). The CDR3 is made up of 14 amino acids. V dropped 8 bases and J dropped 7 bases, with 18 bases sitting between them. The DNA of the CDR3 is TGTGCCAGCGTAAGGGCTAGCCGTTGGAATGAGCAGTTCTTC. Translated: CASVRASRWNEQFF.

This clonotype was observed at least ten times. The chain combines TRBV15 with TRBJ2-7, with D perhaps given as TRBD1 or TRBD2 (5 bases each). The CDR3 is 13 amino acids. The germline CDR1 and CDR2 sequences are LNHNV and YYDKDF (reference sequence). V lost 1 base and J lost 4, with 8 bases in between. Here the CDR3 reads CATSRGGKYEQYF. CDR3 sequence (DNA): TGTGCCACCAGCAGAGGGGGGAAATACGAGCAGTACTTC.

This clonotype was picked up many times. The chain employs TRBV12-3 or TRBV12-4 and TRBJ2-7; 7 bases align to TRBD1. V lost 5 bases, J lost 2 bases, and 9 bases stayed unmatched. The CDR3 consists of 15 residues. Written as DNA, the CDR3 is TGTGCCAGCAGTCCAGGGGGATCCAGACCCTACGAGCAGTACTTC. Amino acids: CASSPGGSRPYEQYF.